The rows below give T cell receptor beta chains drawn from one sample of a study of CD8 T cells in ankylosing spondylitis. TCRdb reprocessed the 5' RACE reads with MiXCR, giving one entry per CDR3 protein. The table lists roughly 470,000 distinct CDR3 sequences, about 25% of them singletons. Material for sequencing was blood, either unsorted or a sorted T cell fraction (not recorded which). The receptors stem from a male donor with ankylosing spondylitis. Both conserved end residues are trimmed from each CDR3.

v_gene,j_gene,CDR3aa
TRBV29-1,TRBJ2-1,SVGERNNEQF
TRBV9,TRBJ2-1,ASSAEGGGPLYNEQF
TRBV12-3/TRBV12-4,TRBJ1-4,ASSPRTDEKLF
TRBV11-2,TRBJ2-5,ASSFFLTAESEAQY
TRBV5-1,TRBJ1-1,ASSKEQVPNTEAF
TRBV1,TRBJ2-1,TSSQVRYNEQF
TRBV5-1,TRBJ2-3,ASSSLELSRHTDTQY
TRBV11-1,TRBJ2-2,ASSRKPSSGPAEGIGELF
TRBV19,TRBJ2-1,ASSRRDRYNEQF
TRBV7-6,TRBJ2-6,ASSLDSNSGANVLT
TRBV6-2/TRBV6-3,TRBJ1-5,ASSTKGQGYNQPQH
TRBV11-2,TRBJ1-2,ASSSPTGVYGYT
TRBV5-8,TRBJ2-4,ASSLGLTGGPRDIQY
TRBV10-3,TRBJ2-5,AISDPRGEGPQETQY
TRBV7-9,TRBJ2-3,ASSPGGPSLLDTQY
TRBV6-6,TRBJ2-5,ASMGTGMKTQY
TRBV7-2,TRBJ2-1,ASSPQLGRVPYNEQF
TRBV29-1,TRBJ2-3,SPRRGLADTQY
TRBV6-1,TRBJ2-6,ASTLVSGANVLT
TRBV5-1,TRBJ2-1,ASSLANWTSGSYNEQF
TRBV24-1,TRBJ2-1,ATSDSGTSGIWEQF
TRBV20-1,TRBJ2-4,SARGVAQY
TRBV20-1,TRBJ1-4,SARRLPNEKLF
TRBV7-2,TRBJ1-2,ASSLVAPGTGHGYT
TRBV30,TRBJ1-6,AWSVPRAGNSPLH
TRBV20-1,TRBJ2-5,SAISLAGVRETQY
TRBV2,TRBJ1-1,ASIGNRNTEAF
TRBV5-1,TRBJ2-6,ASRLDGAGANVLT
TRBV20-1,TRBJ1-1,SAYKPGQQFTEAF
TRBV2,TRBJ2-1,ASSDNPRAGVNEQF
TRBV5-1,TRBJ2-1,ASSLKADSYNEQF
TRBV5-1,TRBJ2-1,ASSLQAGSNEQF
TRBV7-2,TRBJ1-6,ASSLLQAPDSPLH
TRBV5-1,TRBJ1-1,ASSLERHMNTEAF
TRBV6-5,TRBJ2-2,ASSWGLAGVAGELF
TRBV3-1,TRBJ1-1,ASSQGTGWGEAF